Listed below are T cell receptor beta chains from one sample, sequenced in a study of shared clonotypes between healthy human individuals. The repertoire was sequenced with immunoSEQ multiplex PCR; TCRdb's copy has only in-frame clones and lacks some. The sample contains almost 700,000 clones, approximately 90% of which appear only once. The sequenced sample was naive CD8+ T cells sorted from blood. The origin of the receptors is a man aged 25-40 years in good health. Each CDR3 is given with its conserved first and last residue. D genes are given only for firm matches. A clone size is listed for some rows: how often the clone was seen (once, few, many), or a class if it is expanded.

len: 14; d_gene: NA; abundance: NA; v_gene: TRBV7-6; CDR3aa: CASSLESYSYGQYF
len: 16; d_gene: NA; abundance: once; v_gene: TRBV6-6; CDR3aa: CASSYVVREGNQPQHF
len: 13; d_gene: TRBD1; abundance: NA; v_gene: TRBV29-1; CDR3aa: CSVETGSYNEQFF
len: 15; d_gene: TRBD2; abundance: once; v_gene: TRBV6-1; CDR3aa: CASSELGGWAGELFF
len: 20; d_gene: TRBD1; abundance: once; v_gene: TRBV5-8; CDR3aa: CASSLGIVLWDRGNQETQYF
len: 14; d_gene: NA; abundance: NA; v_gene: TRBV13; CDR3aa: CASSLGGTNNEQFF
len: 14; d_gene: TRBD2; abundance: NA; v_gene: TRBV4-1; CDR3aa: CASRVFPGGDTQYF
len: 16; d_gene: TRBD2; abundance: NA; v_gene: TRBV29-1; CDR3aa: CSVVSSGRGDTGELFF
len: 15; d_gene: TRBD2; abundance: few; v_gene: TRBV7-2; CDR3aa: CASSFSLGGDYEQYF
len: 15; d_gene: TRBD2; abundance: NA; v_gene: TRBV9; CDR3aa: CASSVWAGGNDEQFF
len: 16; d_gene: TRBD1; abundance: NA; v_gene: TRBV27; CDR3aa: CASSVLGTAYQETQYF
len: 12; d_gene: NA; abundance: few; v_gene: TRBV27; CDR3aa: CASSPGTTAQHF
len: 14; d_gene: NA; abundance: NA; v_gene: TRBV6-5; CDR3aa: CASSSLLAVDGYTF
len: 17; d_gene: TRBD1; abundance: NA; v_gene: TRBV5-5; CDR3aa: CASSLEFGQVPYNEQFF
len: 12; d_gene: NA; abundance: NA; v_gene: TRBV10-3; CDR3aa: CAISESTYEQYF
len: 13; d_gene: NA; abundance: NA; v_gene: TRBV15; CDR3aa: CATSRVGYTEAFF
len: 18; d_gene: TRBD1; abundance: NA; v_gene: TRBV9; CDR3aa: CASSSGSGQGASHYGYTF
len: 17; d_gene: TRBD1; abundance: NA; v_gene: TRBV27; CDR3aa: CASSFTPTGGGYNEQFF
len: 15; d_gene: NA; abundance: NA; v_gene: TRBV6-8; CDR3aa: CASRRSLGQDQPQHF
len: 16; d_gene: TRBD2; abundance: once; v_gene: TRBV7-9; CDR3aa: CASSLESLAGVNEQFF
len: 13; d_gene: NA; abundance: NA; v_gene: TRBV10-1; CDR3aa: CASSEYPGYEQYF
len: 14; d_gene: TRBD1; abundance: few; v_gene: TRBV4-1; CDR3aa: CASSQGTGLQPQHF
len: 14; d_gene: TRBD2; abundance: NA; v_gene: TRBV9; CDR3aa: CASRASGRFNEQFF
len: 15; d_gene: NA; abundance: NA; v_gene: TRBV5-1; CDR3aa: CASSLVHSGPHGYTF
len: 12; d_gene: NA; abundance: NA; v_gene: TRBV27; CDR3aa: CASSPGRNEQYF
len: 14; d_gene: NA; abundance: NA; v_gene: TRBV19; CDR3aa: CASSITSMGTEAFF
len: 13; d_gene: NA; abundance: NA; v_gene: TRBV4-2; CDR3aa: CASSHYISNEQFF
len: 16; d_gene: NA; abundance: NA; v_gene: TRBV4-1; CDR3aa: CASSQHMTVPGYEQYF
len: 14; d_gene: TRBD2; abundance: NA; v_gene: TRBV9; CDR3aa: CASSGSGRAWEQYF
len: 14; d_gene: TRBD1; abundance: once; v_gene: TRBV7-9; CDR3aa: CASSPGQGPDTQYF
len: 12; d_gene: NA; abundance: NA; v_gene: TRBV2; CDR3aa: CARGTPTYEQYF
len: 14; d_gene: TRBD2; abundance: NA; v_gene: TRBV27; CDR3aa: CASMGGLGEDEQYF